The 18 T cell receptor beta chains below come from one sample, sequenced in a study of blood T cell repertoires in COVID-19. Sequencing used immunoSEQ multiplex PCR; TCRdb keeps in-frame clones, though not all of them. The data show over 100,000 clones, about 90% seen once. The sample was peripheral blood. The receptors come from a human donor in a cohort sampled during active COVID-19.

This rearrangement joins TRBV4-2 to TRBJ2-6; 8 nucleotides align to TRBD2. Trimming took 4 bases from V and 3 from J; bases not matched to a gene: 8. Germline assignment: CDR1 LGHNA and CDR2 YNFKEQ. The CDR3 has 17 residues. CDR3 sequence: CASSPRGGASGANVLTF. The CDR3 DNA is TGTGCCAGCAGCCCCCGGGGGGGGGCAAGTGGGGCCAACGTCCTGACTTTC.

The V call is TRBV9, the J call TRBJ1-1; 11 nucleotides agree with TRBD1. This CDR3 has 15 residues. Per the germline V gene, CDR1 is SGDLS and CDR2 is YYNGEE. V shed 2 bases and J 0 bases; nucleotides not matched to a gene: 0. This chain's CDR3 is CASSVGQGVNTEAFF. In DNA, the CDR3 is TGTGCCAGCAGCGTGGGACAGGGGGTGAACACTGAAGCTTTCTTT.

The rearrangement uses TRBV5-5 and TRBJ2-7, with 8 bases lining up with TRBD2. The CDR3 covers 14 residues. Per the germline V gene, CDR1 is SGHKS and CDR2 is YYEKEE (reference sequence). Trimming cost V 2 bases and J 6 bases; bases outside gene matches: 7. The CDR3 sequence is CASSFRGGSVEQYF. CDR3 nucleotide sequence: TGTGCCAGCAGCTTTCGCGGGGGGTCAGTCGAGCAGTACTTC.

This clone was seen only once. The chain has TRBV5-6 and TRBJ2-1; a possible D gene is TRBD2 (5 bases). The CDR3 covers 15 residues. V shed 1 base and J shed 7 bases, with 15 bases lying between them. Germline lookup yields CDR1 SGHDT and CDR2 YYEEEE. The CDR3 reads CASSLRGIRWNEQFF. The DNA of the CDR3 is TGTGCCAGCAGCTTGAGAGGGATACGGTGGAATGAGCAGTTCTTC.

This chain connects TRBV5-1 to TRBJ2-1; TRBD2 matches at 13 bases. Trimming removed 4 bases from V and 8 bases from J; junction bases left unmatched: 12. CDR1 and CDR2 from the germline V gene are SGHRS and YFSETQ. This CDR3 comprises 17 residues. In DNA, the CDR3 is TGCGCCAGCAGCCTGGGGGGACTAGCGGGATCGATGGATGAGCAGTTCTTC. It specifies CASSLGGLAGSMDEQFF.

The chain carries TRBV5-1 and TRBJ2-5; TRBD2 might be the D (6 bases). The CDR3 has 15 amino acids. CDR1 is SGHRS and CDR2 is YFSETQ in the germline V gene. V gave up 4 bases and J gave up 3 bases, with 16 bases separating them. The CDR3, as DNA: TGCGCCAGCAGCCTGGGCATAGCGGAAAAAGAGACCCAGTACTTC. This encodes CASSLGIAEKETQYF.

V gene TRBV9 combines with J gene TRBJ1-1; 9 bases are shared with TRBD1. V dropped 0 bases and J dropped 1; count of bases not matched to a gene: 4. The CDR3 runs to 16 residues. In germline, CDR1 is SGDLS, CDR2 YYNGEE. The CDR3 DNA follows: TGTGCCAGCAGCGTAGGGACAGGGGTTTGGAACACTGAAGCTTTCTTT. As protein: CASSVGTGVWNTEAFF. Combining the CDR3 with reference TRBV9 and TRBJ1-1 gives the whole variable domain DSGVTQTPKHLITATGQRVTLRCSPRSGDLSVYWYQQSLDQGLQFLIQYYNGEERAKGNILERFSAQQFPDLHSELNLSSLELGDSALYFCASSVGTGVWNTEAFFGQGTRLTVV.

V gene TRBV28 combines with J gene TRBJ1-5; TRBD1 might be the D (5 bases). V dropped 5 bases and J dropped 4 bases, with 15 bases sitting between them. Germline-derived CDR1 and CDR2 are MDHEN and SYDVKM. The CDR3 runs to 15 residues. CDR3 bases: TGTGCCAGCAGTCCTCAGGGTTCAGGGAATCAGCCCCAGCATTTT. Protein product: CASSPQGSGNQPQHF. The full variable domain, its missing parts supplied by reference TRBV28 and TRBJ1-5, is DVKVTQSSRYLVKRTGEKVFLECVQDMDHENMFWYRQDPGLGLRLIYFSYDVKMKEKGDIPEGYSVSREKKERFSLILESASTNQTSMYLCASSPQGSGNQPQHFGDGTRLSIL.

CDR3 coding DNA: TGTGCCAGCCTGTATCTAGCGGGAGGTCTAGAGACCCAGTACTTC. Translation: CASLYLAGGLETQYF. This chain joins TRBV6-5 and TRBJ2-5; TRBD2 matches at 11 bases. V trimming: 8 bases; J trimming: 4 bases; junction bases outside the gene matches: 9. The germline CDR1 and CDR2 sequences are MNHEY and SVGAGI. The CDR3 consists of 15 residues.

The J gene is TRBJ2-1, the V gene TRBV7-3; no clear D. The V gene lost 4 bases and the J gene lost 0 bases, with 13 bases spanning the gap. The CDR3 spans 16 residues. Germline loops: CDR1 SGHTA, CDR2 FQGTGA. The CDR3 DNA sequence: TGTGCCAGCAGCTCGACCCGGGTTAGCTCCTACAATGAGCAGTTCTTC. This codes for CASSSTRVSSYNEQFF.

This clone was recorded once. The gene calls are TRBV3-1 (or the pseudogene TRBV3-2) and TRBJ1-2; D is unresolved. The CDR3 contains 12 residues. CDR1 and CDR2 from the germline V gene are LGHDT and YNNKEL (reference sequence). V was pared by 4 bases and J by 8 bases, with 11 bases between. CDR3 loop: CASSPSTGGYTF. The CDR3 DNA reads as TGTGCCAGCAGCCCGTCTACGGGGGGCTACACCTTC.

The gene calls are TRBV6-2 or TRBV6-3 and TRBJ1-1; D might be TRBD1 (6 bases). Trimming stripped 4 bases from V and 4 bases from J, with 10 bases between. The CDR3 is 13 amino acids. Germline assignment: CDR1 MNHEY and CDR2 SVGEGT. CDR3 DNA sequence: TGTGCCAGCAGTTCTATACAGGGCACTGAAGCTTTCTTT. Translation: CASSSIQGTEAFF.

The CDR3 loop is CASSGAPETDTQYF. CDR3 nucleotides: TGTGCCAGTAGTGGGGCTCCCGAGACAGATACGCAGTATTTT. The V gene is TRBV19, the J gene TRBJ2-3; the D gene is possibly TRBD1 (5 bases). CDR3 length: 14 residues. The ends were cut back, 5 bases at V and 3 bases at J, with 12 bases in the middle. Germline CDR1 is LNHDA and CDR2 is SQIVND (reference sequence).

The CDR3 loop is CASSPRGRGQTQYF. CDR3 in DNA: TGTGCCAGCAGCCCTCGGGGCAGGGGACAGACCCAGTACTTC. The chain combines TRBV5-6 with TRBJ2-5; a weak D match, TRBD1 (6 bases). Germline V gene lookup returns CDR1 SGHDT and CDR2 YYEEEE. Trimming removed 4 bases from V and 6 bases from J, with 16 bases in between. The CDR3 loop spans 14 amino acids.

The chain links TRBV19 to TRBJ1-2; TRBD1 might be the D (5 bases). There are 12 residues in the CDR3. The germline CDR1 and CDR2 sequences are LNHDA and SQIVND (reference sequence). The V end lost 6 bases, the J end lost 3 bases, and 8 bases lay between the germline ends. CDR3 bases: TGTGCCAGTAGAACAGGAGACTATGGCTACACCTTC. Amino acid sequence: CASRTGDYGYTF.

The chain joins TRBV14 to TRBJ1-1; 8 bases map to TRBD1. V gave up 8 bases and J gave up 4 bases; unmatched junction bases: 6. The CDR3 consists of 13 residues. The germline gives CDR1 SGHDN, CDR2 FVKESK. In nucleotides, the CDR3 is TGTGCCAGCGGGGGACAGGCCTCCACTGAAGCTTTCTTT. It specifies CASGGQASTEAFF.

The chain is built from TRBV6-5 and TRBJ2-7; TRBD1 might be the D (6 bases). This CDR3 is 13 amino acids long. Germline-derived CDR1 and CDR2 are MNHEY and SVGAGI. Trimming cost V 6 bases and J 2 bases, with 11 bases left between them. The CDR3 nucleotides read TGTGCCAGCAGCTCGACAGGAACCTACGAGCAGTACTTC. It specifies CASSSTGTYEQYF.

This clone has just one count. The chain uses TRBV5-6 and TRBJ1-2; maybe TRBD1 (6 bases). The CDR3 length is 15 residues. Germline values: CDR1 SGHDT, CDR2 YYEEEE. V was clipped by 4 bases and J by 0 bases, with 13 bases between them. CDR3: CASSPGTFANYGYTF. The CDR3 DNA sequence: TGTGCCAGCAGCCCCGGGACATTCGCTAACTATGGCTACACCTTC.